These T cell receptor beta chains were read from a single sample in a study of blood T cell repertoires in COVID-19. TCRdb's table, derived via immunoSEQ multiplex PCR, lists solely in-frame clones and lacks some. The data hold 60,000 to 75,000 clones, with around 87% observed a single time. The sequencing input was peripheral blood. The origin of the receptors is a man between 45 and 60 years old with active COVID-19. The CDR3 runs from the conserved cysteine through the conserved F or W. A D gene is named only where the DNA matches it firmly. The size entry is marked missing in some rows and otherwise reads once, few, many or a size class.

CASSKVGVRDSPLHF	TGTGCCAGCAGCAAAGTCGGGGTGCGTGATTCACCCCTCCACTTT	TRBV21-1	TRBJ1-6	NA	NA
CASSQDKEGRGPHGYTF	TGTGCCAGCAGCCAAGATAAGGAAGGGAGGGGCCCTCATGGCTACACCTTC	TRBV3-1/TRBV3-2	TRBJ1-2	NA	NA
CASSPRGRGLSGEQYF	TGTGCCAGCTCACCTAGGGGCAGGGGCCTTTCTGGGGAGCAGTACTTC	TRBV18	TRBJ2-7	NA	NA
CASSEYGGADEQYF	TGTGCCAGCAGTGAGTACGGGGGGGCCGACGAGCAGTACTTC	TRBV6-1	TRBJ2-7	few	TRBD2
CASSRGPSSYEQYF	TGTGCCAGCAGCCGCGGGCCTAGCTCCTACGAGCAGTACTTC	TRBV7-2	TRBJ2-7	NA	NA
CASSLGLAGVFANTGELFF	TGTGCCAGCAGCCTTGGACTAGCGGGGGTTTTCGCGAACACCGGGGAGCTGTTTTTT	TRBV5-4	TRBJ2-2	NA	TRBD2
CASSLWRSGNTEAFF	TGTGCCAGCAGCTTATGGAGGTCGGGGAACACTGAAGCTTTCTTT	TRBV7-9	TRBJ1-1	NA	NA
CASSQHRTGQTGELFF	TGTGCCAGCAGCCAACATAGGACAGGGCAGACCGGGGAGCTGTTTTTT	TRBV14	TRBJ2-2	NA	TRBD1
CASSRAGVGVQETQYF	TGTGCCAGCAGTCGAGCGGGAGTTGGCGTCCAAGAGACCCAGTACTTC	TRBV6-6	TRBJ2-5	few	TRBD2
CASSVQGNYGYTF	TGTGCCAGCAGTGTCCAGGGTAACTATGGCTACACCTTC	TRBV2	TRBJ1-2	few	NA
CATSDPMGAGNTIYF	TGTGCCACCAGTGACCCCATGGGGGCCGGAAACACCATATATTTT	TRBV24-1	TRBJ1-3	NA	NA
CASSPRRGGNTGELFF	TGCGCCAGCAGCCCCCGTAGGGGGGGGAACACCGGGGAGCTGTTTTTT	TRBV5-1	TRBJ2-2	NA	NA
CSASSRVGGEQYF	TGCAGTGCTAGTTCCAGGGTGGGGGGCGAGCAGTACTTC	TRBV20-1	TRBJ2-7	few	NA
CSVESGTIGIANYGYTF	TGCAGCGTTGAAAGCGGGACGATTGGGATAGCTAACTATGGCTACACCTTC	TRBV29-1	TRBJ1-2	NA	NA
CASSLADSRYGYTF	TGTGCCAGCAGTTTAGCCGACAGTCGTTATGGCTACACCTTC	TRBV27	TRBJ1-2	NA	NA
CASSIMTGVQPQHF	TGTGCCAGTAGTATCATGACAGGGGTTCAGCCCCAGCATTTT	TRBV19	TRBJ1-5	NA	TRBD1
CASSQYRGRGIQYF	TGCGCCAGCAGCCAATACAGGGGGCGGGGCATTCAGTACTTC	TRBV4-3	TRBJ2-4	NA	TRBD1
CASSLPLAGGLTDTQYF	TGTGCCAGCAGCCTGCCCCTAGCGGGGGGCCTCACAGATACGCAGTATTTT	TRBV11-2	TRBJ2-3	NA	TRBD2
CASSKRQDYGYTF	TGTGCCAGCAGCAAGAGACAGGACTATGGCTACACCTTC	TRBV7-2	TRBJ1-2	once	NA
CASRTGLWTYEQYF	TGTGCGTCTAGGACGGGACTGTGGACCTACGAGCAGTACTTC	TRBV6-5	TRBJ2-7	NA	NA
CASSQTQYEQYF	TGTGCCAGCAGTCAGACACAGTACGAGCAGTACTTC	TRBV7-2	TRBJ2-7	NA	NA
CASSESLRGFAANEKLFF	TGTGCCAGCAGTGAGTCTTTAAGAGGATTCGCTGCTAATGAAAAACTGTTTTTT	TRBV6-1	TRBJ1-4	NA	NA
CASSLADLNYGYTF	TGCGCCAGCAGCTTGGCAGATTTAAACTATGGCTACACCTTC	TRBV5-1	TRBJ1-2	NA	NA
CASSLRGNTEAFF	TGTGCCAGCAGTCTGAGAGGGAACACTGAAGCTTTCTTT	TRBV6-6	TRBJ1-1	NA	NA
CASNLDRGYNEQFF	TGTGCCAGCAATCTCGACAGGGGTTACAATGAGCAGTTCTTC	TRBV28	TRBJ2-1	NA	TRBD1
CASSVGRGGSETQYF	TGTGCCAGCAGCGTAGGCAGAGGGGGTTCGGAGACCCAGTACTTC	TRBV9	TRBJ2-5	NA	NA
CASSLGDRGRHEQFF	TGTGCCAGCAGCTTGGGAGACAGGGGTCGTCATGAGCAGTTCTTC	TRBV5-6	TRBJ2-1	few	TRBD1
CASSDPSGSSTDTQYF	TGTGCCAGCAGTGACCCTAGCGGGAGTAGCACAGATACGCAGTATTTT	TRBV6-1	TRBJ2-3	NA	TRBD2
CASSTKIGTGGSETQYF	TGTGCCAGCAGCACCAAGATTGGGACAGGGGGCTCAGAGACCCAGTACTTC	TRBV21-1	TRBJ2-5	NA	NA
CASSPLVAGGLTGELFF	TGTGCCAGCAGCCCTCTGGTGGCGGGAGGATTAACCGGGGAGCTGTTTTTT	TRBV28	TRBJ2-2	once	TRBD2
CASTNQGQGRWQPQHF	TGTGCCAGTACTAACCAAGGACAGGGAAGATGGCAGCCCCAGCATTTT	TRBV19	TRBJ1-5	NA	TRBD1
CASSFDRLSGELFF	TGTGCCAGCAGCTTCGACAGGTTATCCGGGGAGCTGTTTTTT	TRBV5-6	TRBJ2-2	NA	NA
CASSLGTQSLNTGELFF	TGTGCCAGCAGCTTAGGGACACAGAGCCTGAACACCGGGGAGCTGTTTTTT	TRBV5-8	TRBJ2-2	NA	NA
CASSFGQGSNQPQHF	TGTGCCAGCAGTTTCGGACAGGGGAGCAATCAGCCCCAGCATTTT	TRBV2	TRBJ1-5	NA	TRBD1
CASRGVRGRAYGYTF	TGTGCCAGCAGGGGCGTACGGGGGAGGGCCTATGGCTACACCTTC	TRBV27	TRBJ1-2	NA	NA
CASSTRAGTDTQYF	TGTGCCAGCAGCACGAGAGCGGGGACAGATACGCAGTATTTT	TRBV7-9	TRBJ2-3	NA	TRBD2
CASSFTGTGGISPLHF	TGTGCCAGCAGTTTTACCGGGACAGGGGGTATCTCACCCCTCCACTTT	TRBV6-6	TRBJ1-6	once	TRBD1
CASSSPTGFNQPQHF	TGTGCCAGCAGTAGCCCGACAGGGTTCAATCAGCCCCAGCATTTT	TRBV28	TRBJ1-5	NA	TRBD1
CASSLTGLNTEAFF	TGTGCCAGCAGCTTAACAGGCCTCAACACTGAAGCTTTCTTT	TRBV7-9	TRBJ1-1	NA	NA
CASSLSGLIYGYTF	TGTGCCAGCAGTTTATCCGGACTAATCTATGGCTACACCTTC	TRBV27	TRBJ1-2	NA	NA
CASSLDRGVEKLFF	TGCGCCAGCAGCTTAGACAGGGGAGTTGAAAAACTGTTTTTT	TRBV5-1	TRBJ1-4	NA	TRBD1
CASTLPDQPQHF	TGTGCCAGCACCCTTCCCGATCAGCCCCAGCATTTT	TRBV7-2	TRBJ1-5	NA	NA
CASSLTGGTGYTF	TGTGCCAGCAGTTTAACCGGGGGGACTGGCTACACCTTC	TRBV27	TRBJ1-2	NA	NA
CASQGVNSPLHF	TGTGCCAGCCAAGGGGTTAATTCACCCCTCCACTTT	TRBV28	TRBJ1-6	NA	NA
CASSPGGGQETQYF	TGTGCCAGCTCACCAGGAGGCGGCCAAGAGACCCAGTACTTC	TRBV18	TRBJ2-5	NA	NA
CASSSLTARGHEQYF	TGCGCCAGCAGCTCCTTGACGGCGCGGGGGCACGAGCAGTACTTC	TRBV5-1	TRBJ2-7	NA	NA
CASSLASGGTSTDTQYF	TGCGCCAGCAGCTTGGCTAGCGGGGGGACCAGCACAGATACGCAGTATTTT	TRBV5-1	TRBJ2-3	NA	TRBD2
CASSQGQGAWNEQFF	TGCGCCAGCAGCCAAGGACAGGGGGCATGGAATGAGCAGTTCTTC	TRBV4-1	TRBJ2-1	NA	TRBD1
CASSLTTGETQYF	TGTGCCAGCAGCTTAACGACAGGAGAGACCCAGTACTTC	TRBV7-3	TRBJ2-5	NA	NA
CASKWPRTGVAGELFF	TGTGCCAGCAAATGGCCAAGGACAGGGGTGGCCGGGGAGCTGTTTTTT	TRBV27	TRBJ2-2	NA	TRBD1
CASSQNGQIGETQYF	TGTGCCAGCAGCCAAAATGGACAAATTGGGGAGACCCAGTACTTC	TRBV7-3	TRBJ2-5	few	NA
CASSRAVTGSYGYTF	TGTGCCAGCAGCCGTGCGGTGACAGGGAGCTATGGCTACACCTTC	TRBV5-6	TRBJ1-2	NA	TRBD1
CATSRGVLAGGSDEQFF	TGTGCCACCAGCAGGGGCGTCCTAGCGGGAGGTAGCGATGAGCAGTTCTTC	TRBV15	TRBJ2-1	NA	TRBD2
CASSPRTVSTDTQYF	TGTGCCAGCAGCCCAAGGACAGTCAGCACAGATACGCAGTATTTT	TRBV5-8	TRBJ2-3	NA	NA